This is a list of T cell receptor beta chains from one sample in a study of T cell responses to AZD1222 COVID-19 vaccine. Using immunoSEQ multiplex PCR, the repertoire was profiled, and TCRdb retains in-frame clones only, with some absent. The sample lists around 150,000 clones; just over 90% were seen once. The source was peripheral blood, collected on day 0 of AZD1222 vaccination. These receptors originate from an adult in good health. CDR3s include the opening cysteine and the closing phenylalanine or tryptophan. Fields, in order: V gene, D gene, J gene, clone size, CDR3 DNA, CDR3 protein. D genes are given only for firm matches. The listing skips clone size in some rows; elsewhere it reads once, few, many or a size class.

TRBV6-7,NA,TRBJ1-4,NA,TGTGCCAGCAGTTACCACCCCCGCGGGGAGACTAATGAAAAACTGTTTTTT,CASSYHPRGETNEKLFF
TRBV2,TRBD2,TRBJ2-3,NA,TGTGCCAGCCTCCTAGCGGGTAGCACAGATACGCAGTATTTT,CASLLAGSTDTQYF
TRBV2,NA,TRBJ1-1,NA,TGTGCCAGCAGCACCCACAGGGCACGGCAGAGCACTGAAGCTTTCTTT,CASSTHRARQSTEAFF
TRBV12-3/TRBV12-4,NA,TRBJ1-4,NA,TGTGCCAGCAGTTCCCTTAATGAAAAACTGTTTTTT,CASSSLNEKLFF
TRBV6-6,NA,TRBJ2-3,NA,TGTGCCAGCAGTTACTGGGATACGCAGTATTTT,CASSYWDTQYF
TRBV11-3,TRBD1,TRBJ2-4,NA,TGTGCCAGCAGCCATTACCGGGACAGGAGAGCCAAAAACATTCAGTACTTC,CASSHYRDRRAKNIQYF
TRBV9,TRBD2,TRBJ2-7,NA,TGTGCCAGCGGCGGGGGGGCTTCCTACGAGCAGTACTTC,CASGGGASYEQYF
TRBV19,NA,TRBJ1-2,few,TGTGCCAGTAGTCCCCCATGGCACGGCGATGGCTACACCTTC,CASSPPWHGDGYTF
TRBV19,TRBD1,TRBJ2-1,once,TGTGCCAGTAGTGCCCGGGACAGGGGTGGGTATGAGCAGTTCTTC,CASSARDRGGYEQFF
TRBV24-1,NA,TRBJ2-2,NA,TGTGCCACCAGTGAGACCCCCGGGCCCACCGGGGAGCTGTTTTTT,CATSETPGPTGELFF
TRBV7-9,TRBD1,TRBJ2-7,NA,TGTGCCAGCAGCTTGAGACAGGGGGCCTCCTACGAGCAGTACTTC,CASSLRQGASYEQYF
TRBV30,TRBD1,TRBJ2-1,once,TGTGCCTGGACAGGGGGCTTCTCCTACAATGAGCAGTTCTTC,CAWTGGFSYNEQFF
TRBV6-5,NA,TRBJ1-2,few,TGTGCCAGCAGTTATTCGACACAGGCATATGGCTACACCTTC,CASSYSTQAYGYTF
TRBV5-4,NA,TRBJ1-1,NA,TGTGCCAGCAGCCTCGAAAAGTGGATGAACACTGAAGCTTTCTTT,CASSLEKWMNTEAFF
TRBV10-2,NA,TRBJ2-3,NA,TGCGCCAGCAGCCCTACCGCCGATACGCAGTATTTT,CASSPTADTQYF
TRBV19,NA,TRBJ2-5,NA,TGTGCCAGTAGTATAGATGGGCTAGCGCAAGAGACCCAGTACTTC,CASSIDGLAQETQYF
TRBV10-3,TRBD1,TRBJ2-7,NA,TGTGCCATCGGGACAGGGGGCGCCCCCCGCTCCTACGAGCAGTACTTC,CAIGTGGAPRSYEQYF
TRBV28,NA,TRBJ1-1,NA,TGTGCCAGCAGTTTATTTGGTAAGGGAGGGGACACTGAAGCTTTCTTT,CASSLFGKGGDTEAFF
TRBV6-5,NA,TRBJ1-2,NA,TGTGCCAGCAGTTACCAAGGGGGTTCGGAAGGCTACACCTTC,CASSYQGGSEGYTF
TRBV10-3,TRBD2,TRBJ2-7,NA,TGTGCCACCCCACCACTAGCGGGGCTCTCCTACGAGCAGTACTTC,CATPPLAGLSYEQYF
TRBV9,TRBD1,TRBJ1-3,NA,TGTGCCAGCACCCCAACCATTGAGGGGGCGCGTGGAAACACCATATATTTT,CASTPTIEGARGNTIYF
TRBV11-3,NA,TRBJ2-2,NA,TGTGCCAGCAGCTTTCGCGGCAACACCGGGGAGCTGTTTTTT,CASSFRGNTGELFF
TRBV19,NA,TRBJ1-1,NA,TGTGCCAGTAGTGCGGGCATGAACACTGAAGCTTTCTTT,CASSAGMNTEAFF
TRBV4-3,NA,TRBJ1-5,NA,TGCGCCAGCAGCCAAGAAATTCGGGGGCCGAATCAGCCCCAGCATTTT,CASSQEIRGPNQPQHF
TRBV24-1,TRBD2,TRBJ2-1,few,TGTGCCACCAGTGATTGGGGACTAGCGGGATTAAATGAGCAGTTCTTC,CATSDWGLAGLNEQFF
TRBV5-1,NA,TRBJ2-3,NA,TGCGCCACCCCGACTTTGATTTACACAGATACGCAGTATTTT,CATPTLIYTDTQYF
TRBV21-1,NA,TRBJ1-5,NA,TGTGCCAGCAGCAAAAAGCATTCAGAACAGAGCAATCAGCCCCAGCATTTT,CASSKKHSEQSNQPQHF
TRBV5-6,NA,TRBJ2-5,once,TGTGCCAGCAGCTTAGGCAGGGGACCCATCACACGATCAGAGACCCAGTACTTC,CASSLGRGPITRSETQYF
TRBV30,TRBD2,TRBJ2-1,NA,TGTGCCTGGAGTCCCCGACTAGCGGGGGGCCTTGACAATGAGCAGTTCTTC,CAWSPRLAGGLDNEQFF
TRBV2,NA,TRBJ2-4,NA,TGTGCCAGCAGTGATTCGAAAGCCAAAAACATTCAGTACTTC,CASSDSKAKNIQYF
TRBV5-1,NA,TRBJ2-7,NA,TGCGCCAGCAGCTTGTTAGGGACGGCTTCCTACGAGCAGTACTTC,CASSLLGTASYEQYF
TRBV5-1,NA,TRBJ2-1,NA,TGCGCCAGCAGCTCTCACGTTGGACATGAGCAGTTCTTC,CASSSHVGHEQFF
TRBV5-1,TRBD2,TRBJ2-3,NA,TGCGCCAGCAGCTTTAGCGGGGGCCCAGATACGCAGTATTTT,CASSFSGGPDTQYF
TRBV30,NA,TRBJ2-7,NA,TGTGCCTGGAACTTAGCGAGCTCCTACGAGCAGTACTTC,CAWNLASSYEQYF
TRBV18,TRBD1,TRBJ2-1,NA,TGTGCCAGCTCACCTCGACAGGGAAACCGCAATGAGCAGTTCTTC,CASSPRQGNRNEQFF
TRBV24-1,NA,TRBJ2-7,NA,TGTGCCACCAGTGTGCCCGGCGGCGAGCAGTACTTC,CATSVPGGEQYF
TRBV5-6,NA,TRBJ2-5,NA,TGTGCCAGCAGCTCGTTACCGGTTTCCCTGGGCCAAGAGACCCAGTACTTC,CASSSLPVSLGQETQYF
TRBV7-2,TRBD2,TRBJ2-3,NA,TGTGCCAGCAGTCGGGACTACACCACAGATACGCAGTATTTT,CASSRDYTTDTQYF
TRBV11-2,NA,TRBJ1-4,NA,TGTGCCAGCAGCTTAAGCCGGGGGAATAATGAAAAACTGTTTTTT,CASSLSRGNNEKLFF
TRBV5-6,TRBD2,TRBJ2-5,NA,TGTGCCAGCAGCTGGGGACTAGCGGGGGGCCTCCAAGAGACCCAGTACTTC,CASSWGLAGGLQETQYF
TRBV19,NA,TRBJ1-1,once,TGTGCCAGTAGTATTCCCGGGGGGGCTTTCTTT,CASSIPGGAFF
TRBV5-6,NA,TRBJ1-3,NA,TGTGCCAGCACCATATATATGGGCTCTGGAAACACCATATATTTT,CASTIYMGSGNTIYF